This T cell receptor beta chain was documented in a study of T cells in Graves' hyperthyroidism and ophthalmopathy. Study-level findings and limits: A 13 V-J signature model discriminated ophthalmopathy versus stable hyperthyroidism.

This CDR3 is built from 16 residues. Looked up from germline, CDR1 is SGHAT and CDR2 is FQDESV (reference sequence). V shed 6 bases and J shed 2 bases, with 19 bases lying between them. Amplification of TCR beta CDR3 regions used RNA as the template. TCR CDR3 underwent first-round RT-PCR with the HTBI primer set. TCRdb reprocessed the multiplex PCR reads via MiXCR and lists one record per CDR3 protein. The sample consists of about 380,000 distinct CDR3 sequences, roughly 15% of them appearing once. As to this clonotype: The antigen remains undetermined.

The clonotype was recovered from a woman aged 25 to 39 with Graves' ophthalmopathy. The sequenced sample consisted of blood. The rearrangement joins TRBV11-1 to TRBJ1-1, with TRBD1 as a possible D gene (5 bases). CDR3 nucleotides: TGTGCCAGCAGTTCGCCGGGACTGAGCGAAAACACTGAAGCTTTCTTT. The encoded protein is CASSSPGLSENTEAFF.